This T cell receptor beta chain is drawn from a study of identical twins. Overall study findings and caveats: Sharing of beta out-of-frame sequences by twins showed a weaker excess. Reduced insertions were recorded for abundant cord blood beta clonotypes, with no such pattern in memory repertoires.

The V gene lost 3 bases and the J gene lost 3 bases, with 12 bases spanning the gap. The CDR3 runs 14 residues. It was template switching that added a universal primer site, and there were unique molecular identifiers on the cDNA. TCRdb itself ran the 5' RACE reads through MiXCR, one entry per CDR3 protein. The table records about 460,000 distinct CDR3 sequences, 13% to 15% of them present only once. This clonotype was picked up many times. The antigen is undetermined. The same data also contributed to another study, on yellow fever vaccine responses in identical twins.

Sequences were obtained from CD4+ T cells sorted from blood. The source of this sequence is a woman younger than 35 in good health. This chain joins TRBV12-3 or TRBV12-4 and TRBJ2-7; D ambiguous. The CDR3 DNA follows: TGTGCCAGCAGTTTGTACCCACTCAGCTACGAGCAGTACTTC. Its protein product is CASSLYPLSYEQYF.